This passage covers 27 T cell receptor beta chains from one sample sequenced in a study of molecular identifiers for immune sequencing clone quantification. TCRdb used MiXCR to reprocess the PCR reads, holding one entry per CDR3 protein. This table holds 40,000 to 45,000 distinct CDR3 sequences, roughly 19% found once. Specimen: naive CD8+ T cells from blood, with Jurkat cell RNA spiked in. Subset denoted: FACS-sorted CD8+CD4-CCR7+CD45RA+ naive T cells. These receptors were collected from a human donor in good health. Some libraries in this study had Jurkat cell RNA spiked in.

The chain recombines TRBV29-1 with TRBJ2-1; 7 bases agree with TRBD2. Germline V gene lookup returns CDR1 SQVTM and CDR2 ANQGSEA. J gave up 4 bases and V 2 bases, and 20 bases lay outside the gene matches. The CDR3 sequence is 19 residues long. Here the CDR3 reads CSVELVMVPDRGVYNEQFF. The CDR3 region has the DNA TGCAGCGTTGAATTGGTCATGGTTCCGGACCGGGGGGTATACAATGAGCAGTTCTTC.

Concerning this clonotype: A clone one base away is much larger, so this may be a read error. The rearrangement uses TRBV4-1 and TRBJ2-7; D is perhaps TRBD1 (5 bases). CDR3 size: 16 residues. Looked up from germline, CDR1 is MGHRA and CDR2 is YSYEKL. CDR3 in amino acids: CASSQEVQVRFYEQCF. The CDR3 nucleotides read TGCGCCAGCAGCCAAGAGGTACAGGTGCGCTTCTACGAGCAGTGCTTC.

This clonotype has a count of ten or more. V is TRBV6-6 and J is TRBJ2-3; no reliable D call. Trimming pared 5 bases from V and 0 bases from J, leaving 9 bases between. CDR1 and CDR2 from the germline V gene are MNHNY and SVGAGI (reference sequence). The CDR3 spans 14 residues. The CDR3 protein is CASSPTYSTDTQYF. As DNA, the CDR3 is TGTGCCAGCAGTCCTACGTATAGCACAGATACGCAGTATTTT.

This clonotype was seen many times. This chain joins TRBV19 and TRBJ2-7, with D possibly TRBD2 on 6 matching bases. V gave up 6 bases and J gave up 4 bases, with 19 bases separating them. The CDR3 length is 15 residues. Looked up from germline, CDR1 is LNHDA and CDR2 is SQIVND (reference sequence). CDR3 protein: CASSPSGGNRYEQYF. The CDR3 nucleotides are TGTGCCAGTAGCCCTTCGGGCGGGAATAGGTACGAGCAGTACTTC.

This clonotype was recorded many times. The chain joins TRBV7-9 to TRBJ2-7; D is unresolved. Germline CDR1 reads SEHNR; CDR2 reads FQNEAQ (reference sequence). The CDR3 consists of 17 residues. Trimming shortened V by 5 bases and J by 2 bases, and 22 bases separated the two germline ends. The CDR3 coding sequence is TGTGCCAGCAGCCCCATATACGACACCCCCTACCCCTACGAGCAGTACTTC. The encoded protein is CASSPIYDTPYPYEQYF.

This clonotype was observed at least ten times. The genes are TRBV27 and TRBJ2-3; 10 bases match TRBD2. Trimming cost V 10 bases and J 4 bases; bases outside gene matches: 8. Germline CDR1 MNHEY, CDR2 SMNVEV (reference sequence). The CDR3 consists of 14 residues. The CDR3 DNA is TGTGCCACGAGGGGGCTAGCGGGGGCAGATACGCAGTATTTT. It is translated as CATRGLAGADTQYF.

This clonotype was observed many times. The chain employs TRBV4-3 and TRBJ1-1, with D perhaps TRBD1 (5 bases). The CDR3 length is 15 residues. V shed 0 bases and J shed 4 bases, with 12 bases lying between them. Germline V gives CDR1 LGHNA, CDR2 YSLEER. CDR3 bases: TGCGCCAGCAGCCAAGATCCGTCCGGGGGCACTGAAGCTTTCTTT. Its translation is CASSQDPSGGTEAFF.

This clonotype came up many times. The V gene is TRBV10-3, the J gene TRBJ2-1; D call uncertain. From germline, CDR1 is ENHRY and CDR2 SYGVKD. V was clipped by 2 bases and J by 1 base, with 9 bases between them. This CDR3 has 15 amino acids. CDR3 sequence (DNA): TGTGCCATCAGTGAGAAAGAAGTGTCCTACAATGAGCAGTTCTTC. It yields the protein CAISEKEVSYNEQFF.

In regard to this clonotype: A much larger clone lies a single base off, so this may be a read error. The chain links TRBV5-3 to TRBJ2-5; a weak D match, TRBD2 (5 bases). TRBV5-3 is sorted into the ORF group, with uncertain function. The length of the CDR3 is 12 residues. The germline V and J ends were trimmed by 8 bases and 4 bases, with 12 bases remaining between them. The CDR3 reads CASGARGETQYF. The CDR3 DNA reads TGTGCCAGCGGCGCCCGGGGAGAGACCCAGTACTTC.

In its sample, this clonotype was seen many times. The genes are TRBV12-5 and TRBJ1-1; unclear D gene. The germline V gene has CDR1 LGHNT and CDR2 FRNRAP. This CDR3 region has 13 residues. The V and J ends lost 3 bases and 3 bases respectively, with 8 bases between them. CDR3 nucleotide sequence: TGTGCTAGTGGTTTAACCTCCGACACTGAAGCTTTCTTT. Translating it yields CASGLTSDTEAFF.

Ten or more counts support this clonotype. The chain carries TRBV3-1 and TRBJ2-7; TRBD2 is a possible D gene (6 bases). The V end lost 3 bases, the J end lost 3 bases, and 9 bases lay between the germline ends. The V gene's germline CDR1 is LGHDT and CDR2 YNNKEL (reference sequence). This CDR3 has 13 amino acids. CDR3 sequence reads: CASSQRDFYEQYF. As DNA, the CDR3 is TGTGCCAGCAGCCAGAGGGACTTCTACGAGCAGTACTTC.

This clonotype was detected many times. CDR3 sequence (DNA): TGTGCCAGCAGCGTAGGAGGCAGCATTGGCACAGATACGCAGTATTTT. This gives the protein CASSVGGSIGTDTQYF. The chain uses TRBV9 and TRBJ2-3; D remains ambiguous. Germline lookup yields CDR1 SGDLS and CDR2 YYNGEE. The CDR3 has 16 amino acids. Trimming shortened V by 0 bases and J by 1 base, and 12 bases separated the two germline ends.

This clonotype was counted at least ten times. The chain has TRBV10-3 and TRBJ2-3, with a weak D call TRBD2 (7 bases). With 3 bases removed from V and 1 base from J, the gap between germline ends came to 14 bases. The CDR3 has 16 amino acids. Germline CDR1 ENHRY, CDR2 SYGVKD. CDR3 sequence reads: CAISDGGGGGTDTQYF. CDR3 nucleotides: TGTGCCATCAGTGATGGGGGGGGCGGGGGCACAGATACGCAGTATTTT.

This clonotype rates as medium-sized (0.01 to 0.1%). The V call is TRBV20-1, the J call TRBJ2-3; 11 nucleotides agree with TRBD2. CDR1 and CDR2 (germline): DFQATT, SNEGSKA (reference sequence). CDR3 length equals 16 residues. The ends lost 6 bases at V and 4 bases at J; junction bases unmatched: 12. The CDR3 DNA follows: TGCAGTGCCACCCCTCGAATAGCGGGAGGGCCAGATACGCAGTATTTT. It codes for CSATPRIAGGPDTQYF.

This chain connects TRBV20-1 to TRBJ2-3, with 8 bases that match TRBD2. The V gene end was trimmed by 3 bases and the J gene end by 0 bases; junction bases not matched to a gene: 20. This CDR3 spans 20 amino acids. CDR1 and CDR2 (germline): DFQATT, SNEGSKA (reference sequence). The CDR3 protein is CSARAFVQVRIAGSTDTQYF. DNA of the CDR3: TGCAGTGCTAGGGCCTTTGTTCAGGTGAGGATAGCGGGAAGCACAGATACGCAGTATTTT.

This clonotype appeared many times. This sequence joins TRBV20-1 and TRBJ2-3, with a weak D call TRBD2 (5 bases). The CDR3 consists of 14 residues. CDR1 is DFQATT and CDR2 is SNEGSKA in the germline V gene (reference sequence). V lost 6 bases and J lost 5, with 18 bases in between. The CDR3: CSATSSPRGDTQYF. The CDR3 bases are TGCAGTGCCACTTCTAGCCCACGGGGAGATACGCAGTATTTT.

Comment on this clonotype: As the CDR3 is not closed by the conserved phenylalanine or tryptophan, this likely results from a read error. The V and J genes are TRBV2 and TRBJ2-3; 7 bases align to TRBD1. This CDR3 has 15 residues. Germline V lookup: CDR1 SNHLY, CDR2 FYNNEI. CDR3 protein: CAGSLTGYSTDTQYL. In DNA, the CDR3 is TGTGCCGGCAGCTTGACAGGGTACAGCACAGATACGCAGTATCTT.

This clonotype has at least ten counts. V is TRBV7-9 and J is TRBJ2-7; 7 bases line up with TRBD1. Germline trimming cut 5 bases from V and 2 bases from J; bases unmatched to any gene: 6. Germline V CDR1 and CDR2: SEHNR, FQNEAQ (reference sequence). The CDR3 consists of 14 residues. In DNA, the CDR3 is TGTGCCAGCAGCAACCCGGGACAGACCTACGAGCAGTACTTC. Amino acids: CASSNPGQTYEQYF.

At least ten counts were recorded for this clonotype. This chain connects TRBV12-3 or TRBV12-4 to TRBJ2-1, with TRBD2 identical over 12 bases. The ends lost 5 bases at V and 10 bases at J; junction bases unmatched: 12. The CDR3 runs 16 residues. CDR3 loop: CASSLPPSGRAEEQFF. The CDR3 nucleotides read TGTGCCAGCAGTCTACCCCCTAGCGGGAGGGCCGAGGAGCAGTTCTTC.

This clonotype has ten or more counts. The CDR3 here is CASSFRDGYEQYF. CDR3 coding DNA: TGTGCCAGCAGCTTCCGGGACGGCTACGAGCAGTACTTC. V usage is TRBV7-9 and J usage is TRBJ2-7; perhaps D is TRBD1 or TRBD2 (5 bases each). The CDR3 sequence is 13 residues long. Germline V lookup: CDR1 SEHNR, CDR2 FQNEAQ (reference sequence). V lost 3 bases and J lost 3, with 9 bases in between. The whole variable domain, remainder taken from reference TRBV7-9 and TRBJ2-7, is DTGVSQNPRHKITKRGQNVTFRCDPISEHNRLYWYRQTLGQGPEFLTYFQNEAQLEKSRLLSDRFSAERPKGSFSTLEIQRTEQGDSAMYLCASSFRDGYEQYFGPGTRLTVT.

This clonotype was seen at least ten times. The genes are TRBV5-1 and TRBJ2-7; tentatively, D is TRBD2 (6 bases). Between the trimmed V and J ends, which lost 1 base and 3 bases, there was a span of 11 bases. Germline V gene data show CDR1 as SGHRS and CDR2 as YFSETQ. The CDR3 totals 14 residues. The CDR3 sequence is CASSLYTGGYEQYF. The CDR3 DNA follows: TGCGCCAGCAGCTTGTACACCGGGGGCTACGAGCAGTACTTC.

This clonotype was seen many times. The rearrangement joins TRBV13 to TRBJ1-4, with D perhaps matching TRBD1 (5 bases). V gave up 8 bases and J gave up 3 bases, with 13 bases separating them. The CDR3 consists of 14 residues. Germline V gives CDR1 PRHDT, CDR2 FYEKMQ (reference sequence). CDR3 DNA sequence: TGTGCCAGCGGCCTTGGGGCTTCTAATGAAAAACTGTTTTTT. This gives the protein CASGLGASNEKLFF.

The sample holds many counts of this clonotype. V gene TRBV27 combines with J gene TRBJ1-1; 7 positions match TRBD1. Trimming at V came to 6 bases and at J to 3 bases, leaving 10 bases not matched to a gene. Germline V CDR1 and CDR2: MNHEY, SMNVEV (reference sequence). This CDR3 contains 15 residues. The CDR3 loop is CASSRTGWIDTEAFF. The CDR3 coding sequence is TGTGCCAGCAGCCGGACAGGTTGGATCGACACTGAAGCTTTCTTT.

V usage is TRBV11-2 and J usage is TRBJ1-1; TRBD1 is a possible D gene (5 bases). The CDR3 consists of 18 residues. The germline CDR1 and CDR2 sequences are SGHAT and FQNNGV. The V and J ends lost 4 bases and 0 bases respectively, with 21 bases between them. The CDR3 loop is CASSSPYRDLIMNTEAFF. CDR3 sequence (DNA): TGTGCCAGCAGCTCACCATACCGGGACTTGATAATGAACACTGAAGCTTTCTTT.

This clonotype was detected ten times or more. DNA of the CDR3: TGTGCCAGCATTAACACTGAAGCTTTCTTT. Amino acid sequence: CASINTEAFF. V and J are TRBV6-1 and TRBJ1-1; D call uncertain. The CDR3 has 10 amino acids. The germline V gene encodes CDR1 MNHNS and CDR2 SASEGT. V was cut by 7 bases and J by 2 bases, with 2 bases left in between.

The table lists this clonotype with many counts. The rearrangement links TRBV29-1 to TRBJ2-6, with 9 nucleotides matching TRBD1. After removal of 0 bases from V and 3 bases from J, the junction contained 6 bases not matched to a gene. CDR1 is SQVTM, CDR2 ANQGSEA, per germline. The length of the CDR3 is 17 residues. The CDR3 DNA is TGCAGCGTTGAAGATCTGACAGGGGGTAATGGGGCCAACGTCCTGACTTTC. This translates into CSVEDLTGGNGANVLTF.

There are many counts of this clonotype. This chain joins TRBV29-1 and TRBJ2-1; D ambiguous. CDR1 and CDR2 from the germline V gene are SQVTM and ANQGSEA. This CDR3 is 13 amino acids long. V was clipped by 4 bases and J by 4 bases, with 11 bases between them. The DNA of the CDR3 is TGCAGCGTTGCGCTACCCTCTTACAATGAGCAGTTCTTC. Its translation is CSVALPSYNEQFF.